The subject of this entry is one TCR beta chain. Sequencing libraries of naive CD8 cells derived from around 20,000 to 1,000,000 sorted cells with 10%, 30% or 50% RNA. Naive CD8 T cells, phenotype CD8+CD4-CCR7+CD45RA+, were sorted. This sample was taken from a study of molecular identifiers for immune sequencing clone quantification. This CDR3 is built from 14 residues. V lost 5 bases to trimming and J lost 5 bases; unmatched junction nucleotides: 8. Per germline, CDR1 GTSNPN and CDR2 SVGIG (reference sequence). Previously described methods and listed TCR primers produced bulk TCR libraries. TCRdb called the PCR reads again in MiXCR, with one record for every CDR3 protein. Of a few hundred thousand distinct CDR3 sequences listed, about 22% are singletons.

This chain uses TRBV30 with TRBJ2-2; 7 bases match TRBD1. The source material was naive CD8+ T cells from blood, with Jurkat cell RNA spiked in. Regarding subset: FACS-sorted CD8+CD4-CCR7+CD45RA+ naive T cells. The receptor was isolated from a human donor in good health. Some libraries in this study had Jurkat cell RNA spiked in. This CDR3 reads CAWAQGFGTGELFF. Here the CDR3 DNA reads TGTGCCTGGGCACAGGGGTTTGGTACCGGGGAGCTGTTTTTT.